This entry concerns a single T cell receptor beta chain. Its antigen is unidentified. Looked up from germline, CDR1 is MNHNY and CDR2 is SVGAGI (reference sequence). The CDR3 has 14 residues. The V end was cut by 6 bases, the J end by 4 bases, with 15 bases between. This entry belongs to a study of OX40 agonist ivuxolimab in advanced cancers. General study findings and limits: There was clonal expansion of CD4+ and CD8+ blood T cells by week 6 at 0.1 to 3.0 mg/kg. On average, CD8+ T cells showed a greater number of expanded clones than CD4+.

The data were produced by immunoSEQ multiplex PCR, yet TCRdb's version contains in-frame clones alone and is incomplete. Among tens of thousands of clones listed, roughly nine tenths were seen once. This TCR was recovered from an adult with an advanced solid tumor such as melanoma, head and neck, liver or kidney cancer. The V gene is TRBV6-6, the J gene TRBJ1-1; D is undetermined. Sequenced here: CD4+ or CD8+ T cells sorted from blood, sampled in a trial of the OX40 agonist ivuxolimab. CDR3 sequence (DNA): TGTGCCAGCAGGCCCGGCGGGGATGGCACTGAAGCTTTCTTT. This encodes CASRPGGDGTEAFF.